The rows below give T cell receptor beta chains drawn from one sample of a study of blood T cell repertoires in COVID-19. The table came from immunoSEQ multiplex PCR; TCRdb's copy has only in-frame clones and leaves some out. The sample includes more than 150,000 clones, around 89% of them seen just once. The specimen sequenced was peripheral blood. These receptors all stem from a man aged 50 to 60 with acute or convalescent COVID-19. Both conserved end residues are part of each CDR3. The order of the fields is V gene, J gene, D gene, clone size, CDR3 DNA, CDR3 protein. The D gene is left open where the match is weak. The size field is filled for only some rows; it gives once, few, many or a size class.

V gene: TRBV27; J gene: TRBJ1-1; D gene: -; clone size: -; CDR3 DNA: TGTGCCAGCAGTTTATCGATGGGAGAAACTGAAGCTTTCTTT; CDR3 protein: CASSLSMGETEAFF
V gene: TRBV5-6; J gene: TRBJ1-4; D gene: -; clone size: -; CDR3 DNA: TGTGCCAGCAGCTTGAAGCGGACAGTTCAAAAACTGTTTTTT; CDR3 protein: CASSLKRTVQKLFF
V gene: TRBV18; J gene: TRBJ1-3; D gene: -; clone size: -; CDR3 DNA: TGTGCCAGCTCTAAACGGGGAGGAAACTCTGGAAACACCATATATTTT; CDR3 protein: CASSKRGGNSGNTIYF
V gene: TRBV3-1/TRBV3-2; J gene: TRBJ1-3; D gene: -; clone size: -; CDR3 DNA: TGTGCCAGCAGCCAAGAGACAGCGCTGAGCTCTGGAAACACCATATATTTT; CDR3 protein: CASSQETALSSGNTIYF
V gene: TRBV4-1; J gene: TRBJ2-3; D gene: TRBD2; clone size: -; CDR3 DNA: TGCGCCAGCAGCCAGGGGGGGACTCCCAATACGCAGTATTTT; CDR3 protein: CASSQGGTPNTQYF
V gene: TRBV2; J gene: TRBJ2-6; D gene: -; clone size: once; CDR3 DNA: TGTGCCAGCAGGATCGCAGGGGCCTCTGGGGCCAACGTCCTGACTTTC; CDR3 protein: CASRIAGASGANVLTF
V gene: TRBV5-5; J gene: TRBJ1-1; D gene: TRBD1; clone size: -; CDR3 DNA: TGTGCCAGCAGCCTGCCGGGACAGTTTACTTCAAACACTGAAGCTTTCTTT; CDR3 protein: CASSLPGQFTSNTEAFF
V gene: TRBV7-9; J gene: TRBJ1-2; D gene: -; clone size: -; CDR3 DNA: TGTGCCAGCAGTTCAGCGCGGGGCGCCTATGGCTACACCTTC; CDR3 protein: CASSSARGAYGYTF
V gene: TRBV15; J gene: TRBJ1-6; D gene: -; clone size: once; CDR3 DNA: TGTGCCACCAGCAGAGACGGGGTGGGACCCCTCCACTTT; CDR3 protein: CATSRDGVGPLHF
V gene: TRBV5-1; J gene: TRBJ2-3; D gene: TRBD2; clone size: -; CDR3 DNA: TGCGCCAGCAGCTTGGCCGGGGGAGGGGTGGCAGATACGCAGTATTTT; CDR3 protein: CASSLAGGGVADTQYF
V gene: TRBV10-2; J gene: TRBJ1-3; D gene: TRBD1; clone size: -; CDR3 DNA: TGCGCCAGCACATGGGACAGCGGAAACACCATATATTTT; CDR3 protein: CASTWDSGNTIYF
V gene: TRBV3-1/TRBV3-2; J gene: TRBJ2-1; D gene: TRBD2; clone size: few; CDR3 DNA: TGTGCCAGCAGCCATAGTTTCGGGAGGAATGAGCAGTTCTTC; CDR3 protein: CASSHSFGRNEQFF
V gene: TRBV27; J gene: TRBJ2-3; D gene: TRBD2; clone size: -; CDR3 DNA: TGTGCCAGCAGTCTCGGGACTAGTACCACAGATACGCAGTATTTT; CDR3 protein: CASSLGTSTTDTQYF
V gene: TRBV28; J gene: TRBJ1-4; D gene: TRBD1; clone size: -; CDR3 DNA: TGTGCCAGCACCAACTCGGGGACAGGGCATGGAAAACTGTTTTTT; CDR3 protein: CASTNSGTGHGKLFF
V gene: TRBV6-2/TRBV6-3; J gene: TRBJ1-1; D gene: -; clone size: -; CDR3 DNA: TGTGCCAGCAGTTATGGGGGGGAGAACACTGAAGCTTTCTTT; CDR3 protein: CASSYGGENTEAFF
V gene: TRBV4-1; J gene: TRBJ2-1; D gene: TRBD2; clone size: -; CDR3 DNA: TGCGCCAGCAGCCAACCTAGCGGGAGATATGGTGAGCAGTTCTTC; CDR3 protein: CASSQPSGRYGEQFF
V gene: TRBV28; J gene: TRBJ1-1; D gene: TRBD1; clone size: -; CDR3 DNA: TGTGCCAGCAGTCCAGGACAGGATTTGAACACTGAAGCTTTCTTT; CDR3 protein: CASSPGQDLNTEAFF
V gene: TRBV29-1; J gene: TRBJ2-2; D gene: -; clone size: -; CDR3 DNA: TGCAGCGCCGGACGTCAGGGCAACACCGGGGAGCTGTTTTTT; CDR3 protein: CSAGRQGNTGELFF
V gene: TRBV24-1; J gene: TRBJ2-1; D gene: TRBD1; clone size: -; CDR3 DNA: TGTGCCACCAGTGATTCGGGACAGGGGGCTAGGGGTTCGGACAATGAGCAGTTCTTC; CDR3 protein: CATSDSGQGARGSDNEQFF
V gene: TRBV6-6; J gene: TRBJ2-7; D gene: -; clone size: -; CDR3 DNA: TGTGCCAGCAGCTCGACAGGTTTCTACGAGCAGTACTTC; CDR3 protein: CASSSTGFYEQYF
V gene: TRBV3-1/TRBV3-2; J gene: TRBJ2-3; D gene: TRBD2; clone size: -; CDR3 DNA: TGTGCCAGCAGCCATCCAAGACTAGCGGGGGGGCAAGATACGCAGTATTTT; CDR3 protein: CASSHPRLAGGQDTQYF
V gene: TRBV5-6; J gene: TRBJ1-3; D gene: -; clone size: -; CDR3 DNA: TGTGCCAGCAGCTTGTCTTATGGAAACACCATATATTTT; CDR3 protein: CASSLSYGNTIYF
V gene: TRBV3-1/TRBV3-2; J gene: TRBJ1-2; D gene: TRBD1; clone size: -; CDR3 DNA: TGTGCCAGCGCTGTGGGACAGGGCGACTATGGCTACACCTTC; CDR3 protein: CASAVGQGDYGYTF
V gene: TRBV6-5; J gene: TRBJ2-1; D gene: -; clone size: -; CDR3 DNA: TGTGCCAGCAGCTTAGCGGCCTGGGGTGAGCAGTTCTTC; CDR3 protein: CASSLAAWGEQFF
V gene: TRBV10-3; J gene: TRBJ2-3; D gene: TRBD1; clone size: once; CDR3 DNA: TGTGCCATCACTGGGACAGCCCAGGATACGCAGTATTTT; CDR3 protein: CAITGTAQDTQYF
V gene: TRBV24-1; J gene: TRBJ2-2; D gene: -; clone size: once; CDR3 DNA: TGTGCCACCAGTGACCTAAGCACAGGGCTCACCGGGGAGCTGTTTTTT; CDR3 protein: CATSDLSTGLTGELFF
V gene: TRBV7-2; J gene: TRBJ1-1; D gene: -; clone size: -; CDR3 DNA: TGTGCCAGCAGCTTAGCAGTGGGACAACCTAACCGGGCTTTCTTT; CDR3 protein: CASSLAVGQPNRAFF
V gene: TRBV7-9; J gene: TRBJ2-2; D gene: TRBD2; clone size: -; CDR3 DNA: TGTGCCAGCAGTTCACTTACTAGCGGGAAGAACACCGGGGAGCTGTTTTTT; CDR3 protein: CASSSLTSGKNTGELFF
V gene: TRBV19; J gene: TRBJ2-1; D gene: TRBD2; clone size: few; CDR3 DNA: TGTGCCAGTAGTATTGGGACTAGCGGGAGTAATGAGCAGTTCTTC; CDR3 protein: CASSIGTSGSNEQFF
V gene: TRBV7-9; J gene: TRBJ2-2; D gene: TRBD1; clone size: -; CDR3 DNA: TGTGCCAGCAGCACCCCGACAGGGGGTGACACCGGGGAGCTGTTTTTT; CDR3 protein: CASSTPTGGDTGELFF
V gene: TRBV4-3; J gene: TRBJ1-5; D gene: -; clone size: -; CDR3 DNA: TGCGCCAGCAGCCAGAGGGTCGGCAATCAGCCCCAGCATTTT; CDR3 protein: CASSQRVGNQPQHF
V gene: TRBV24-1; J gene: TRBJ2-5; D gene: -; clone size: -; CDR3 DNA: TGTGCCACCAGTGATTTGGACAGCCCCCAAGAGACCCAGTACTTC; CDR3 protein: CATSDLDSPQETQYF
V gene: TRBV29-1; J gene: TRBJ1-3; D gene: TRBD1; clone size: -; CDR3 DNA: TGCAGCGTGGCCGAGGGGGCAGGAAACACCATATATTTT; CDR3 protein: CSVAEGAGNTIYF
V gene: TRBV9; J gene: TRBJ2-3; D gene: -; clone size: -; CDR3 DNA: TGTGCCAGCAGCGTATTTGGATCGGGATTAGATACGCAGTATTTT; CDR3 protein: CASSVFGSGLDTQYF
V gene: TRBV7-2; J gene: TRBJ1-2; D gene: -; clone size: -; CDR3 DNA: TGTGCCAGCAGCTCCCTGACAGGCTATGGCTACACCTTC; CDR3 protein: CASSSLTGYGYTF
V gene: TRBV7-8; J gene: TRBJ1-2; D gene: -; clone size: -; CDR3 DNA: TGTGCCAGCAGCTCGACCGGGGTTGGCTACACCTTC; CDR3 protein: CASSSTGVGYTF
V gene: TRBV19; J gene: TRBJ2-1; D gene: -; clone size: -; CDR3 DNA: TGTGCCAGTAGCCCCCTCGCGGGACAGACCTACAATGAGCAGTTCTTC; CDR3 protein: CASSPLAGQTYNEQFF
V gene: TRBV5-5; J gene: TRBJ1-4; D gene: -; clone size: -; CDR3 DNA: TGTGCCAGCAGCTTTTGGATGGGCCCTGCAACTAATGAAAAACTGTTTTTT; CDR3 protein: CASSFWMGPATNEKLFF
V gene: TRBV7-8; J gene: TRBJ2-7; D gene: TRBD2; clone size: -; CDR3 DNA: TGTGCCAGCAGTCGAGGACTAGCGGGAGAGACATGGGAGCAGTACTTC; CDR3 protein: CASSRGLAGETWEQYF
V gene: TRBV9; J gene: TRBJ2-1; D gene: -; clone size: -; CDR3 DNA: TGTGCCAGCAGCGTAGAGGCAGGGTCTTATTATGAGCAGTTCTTC; CDR3 protein: CASSVEAGSYYEQFF
V gene: TRBV5-4; J gene: TRBJ1-3; D gene: TRBD1; clone size: -; CDR3 DNA: TGTGCCAGCAGCCCAAGGGACAGAGATGGAAACACCATATATTTT; CDR3 protein: CASSPRDRDGNTIYF
V gene: TRBV5-5; J gene: TRBJ1-2; D gene: TRBD1; clone size: few; CDR3 DNA: TGTGCCAGCAGCTTGGAGACAGGGGTTCTCTTGATTCCTAACTATGGCTACACCTTC; CDR3 protein: CASSLETGVLLIPNYGYTF
V gene: TRBV5-1; J gene: TRBJ2-7; D gene: TRBD1; clone size: -; CDR3 DNA: TGCGCCAGCAGCTTGGCGGGACAGGGATACGAGCAGTACTTC; CDR3 protein: CASSLAGQGYEQYF
V gene: TRBV19; J gene: TRBJ1-5; D gene: TRBD1; clone size: -; CDR3 DNA: TGTGCCAGTAAGGACAGGGCGAATCAGCCCCAGCATTTT; CDR3 protein: CASKDRANQPQHF
V gene: TRBV6-5; J gene: TRBJ1-2; D gene: -; clone size: -; CDR3 DNA: TGTGCCAGCAGGGCCGCGGATGGCTACACCTTC; CDR3 protein: CASRAADGYTF
V gene: TRBV4-3; J gene: TRBJ2-5; D gene: -; clone size: -; CDR3 DNA: TGCGCCAGCAGCCAGGGTCGCGGGCTCGGGGAGACCCAGTACTTC; CDR3 protein: CASSQGRGLGETQYF
V gene: TRBV13; J gene: TRBJ1-2; D gene: TRBD1; clone size: -; CDR3 DNA: TGTGCCAGCAGCTCCAGGACAGGGGCCAATGGCTACACCTTC; CDR3 protein: CASSSRTGANGYTF
V gene: TRBV5-4; J gene: TRBJ1-1; D gene: TRBD1; clone size: -; CDR3 DNA: TGTGCCAGCAGCCCAGGCGGACAGGGAGGGACTGAAGCTTTCTTT; CDR3 protein: CASSPGGQGGTEAFF
V gene: TRBV10-1; J gene: TRBJ2-3; D gene: TRBD2; clone size: -; CDR3 DNA: TGCGCCAGCAGTGAGGTAGCGGGAGGGCCAGGTACGCAGTATTTT; CDR3 protein: CASSEVAGGPGTQYF
V gene: TRBV19; J gene: TRBJ2-1; D gene: -; clone size: once; CDR3 DNA: TGTGCCAGTAACGCGTATCTAAGCTCCTACAATGAGCAGTTCTTC; CDR3 protein: CASNAYLSSYNEQFF
V gene: TRBV2; J gene: TRBJ1-6; D gene: TRBD1; clone size: -; CDR3 DNA: TGTGCCAGCAGAGGGACAGCCAATTCACCCCTCCACTTT; CDR3 protein: CASRGTANSPLHF
V gene: TRBV5-4; J gene: TRBJ1-2; D gene: -; clone size: few; CDR3 DNA: TGTGCCAGCAGCTTGGGGGGACAAGCTTTCTATGGCTACACCTTC; CDR3 protein: CASSLGGQAFYGYTF
V gene: TRBV6-4; J gene: TRBJ2-2; D gene: -; clone size: -; CDR3 DNA: TGTGCCAGCAGTGACTCTTGGTTGAGGGGGTGGTCCGGGGAGCTGTTTTTT; CDR3 protein: CASSDSWLRGWSGELFF